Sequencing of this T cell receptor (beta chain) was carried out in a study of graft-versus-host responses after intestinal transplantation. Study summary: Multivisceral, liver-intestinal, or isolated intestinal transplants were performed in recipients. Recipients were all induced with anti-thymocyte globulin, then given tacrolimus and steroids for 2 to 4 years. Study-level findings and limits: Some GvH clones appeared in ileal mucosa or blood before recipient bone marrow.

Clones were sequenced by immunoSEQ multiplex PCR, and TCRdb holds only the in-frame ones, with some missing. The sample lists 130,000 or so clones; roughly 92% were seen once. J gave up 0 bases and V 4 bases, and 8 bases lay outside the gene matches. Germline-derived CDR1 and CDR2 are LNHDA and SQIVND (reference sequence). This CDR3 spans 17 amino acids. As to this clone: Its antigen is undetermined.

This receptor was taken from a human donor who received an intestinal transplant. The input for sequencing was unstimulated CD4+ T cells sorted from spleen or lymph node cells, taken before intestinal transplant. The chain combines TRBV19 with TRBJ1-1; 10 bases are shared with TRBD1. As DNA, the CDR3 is TGTGCCAGTAGTAGGAAGACAGGGGGCAGGGTGAACACTGAAGCTTTCTTT. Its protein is CASSRKTGGRVNTEAFF.